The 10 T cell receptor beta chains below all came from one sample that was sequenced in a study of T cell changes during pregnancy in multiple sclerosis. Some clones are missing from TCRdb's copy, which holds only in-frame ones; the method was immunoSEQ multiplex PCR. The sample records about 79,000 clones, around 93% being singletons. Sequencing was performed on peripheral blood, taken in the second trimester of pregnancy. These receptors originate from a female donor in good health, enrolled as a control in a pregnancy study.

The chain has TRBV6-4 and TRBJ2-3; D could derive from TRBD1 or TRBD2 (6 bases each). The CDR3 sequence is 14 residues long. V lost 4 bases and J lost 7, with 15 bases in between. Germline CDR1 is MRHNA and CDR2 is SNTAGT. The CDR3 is CASSASGEANTQYF. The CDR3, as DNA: TGTGCCAGCAGTGCCTCAGGGGAGGCCAATACGCAGTATTTT.

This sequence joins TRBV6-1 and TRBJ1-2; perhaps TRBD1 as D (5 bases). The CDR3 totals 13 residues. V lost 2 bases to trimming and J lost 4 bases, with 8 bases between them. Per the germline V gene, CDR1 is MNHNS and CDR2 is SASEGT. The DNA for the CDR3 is TGTGCCAGCAGTGAATGGGGCAGCTATGGCTACACCTTC. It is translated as CASSEWGSYGYTF.

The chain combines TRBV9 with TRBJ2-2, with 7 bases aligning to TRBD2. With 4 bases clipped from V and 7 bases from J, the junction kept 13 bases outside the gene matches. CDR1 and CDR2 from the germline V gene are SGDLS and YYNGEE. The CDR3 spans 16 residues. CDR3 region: CASSPGPGGGIGELFF. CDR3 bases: TGTGCCAGCAGCCCAGGGCCCGGGGGAGGGATCGGGGAGCTGTTTTTT. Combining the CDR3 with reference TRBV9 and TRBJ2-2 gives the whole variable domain DSGVTQTPKHLITATGQRVTLRCSPRSGDLSVYWYQQSLDQGLQFLIQYYNGEERAKGNILERFSAQQFPDLHSELNLSSLELGDSALYFCASSPGPGGGIGELFFGEGSRLTVL.

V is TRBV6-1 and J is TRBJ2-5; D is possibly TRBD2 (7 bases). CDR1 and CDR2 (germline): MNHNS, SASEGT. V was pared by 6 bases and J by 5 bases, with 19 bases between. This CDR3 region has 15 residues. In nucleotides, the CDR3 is TGTGCCAGCAGACCTCGACGGGGGCGGGAGGAGACCCAGTACTTC. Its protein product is CASRPRRGREETQYF.

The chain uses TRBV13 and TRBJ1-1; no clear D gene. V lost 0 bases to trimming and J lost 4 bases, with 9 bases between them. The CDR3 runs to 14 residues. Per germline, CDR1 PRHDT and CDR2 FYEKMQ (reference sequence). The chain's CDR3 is CASSLGSRATEAFF. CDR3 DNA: TGTGCCAGCAGCTTAGGATCGAGGGCCACTGAAGCTTTCTTT.

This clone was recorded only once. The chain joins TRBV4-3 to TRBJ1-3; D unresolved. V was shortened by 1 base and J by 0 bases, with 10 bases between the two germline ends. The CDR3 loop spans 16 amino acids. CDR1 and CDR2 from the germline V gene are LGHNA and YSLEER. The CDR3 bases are TGCGCCAGCAGCCAAGGGCGGGGAAGCTCTGGAAACACCATATATTTT. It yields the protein CASSQGRGSSGNTIYF.

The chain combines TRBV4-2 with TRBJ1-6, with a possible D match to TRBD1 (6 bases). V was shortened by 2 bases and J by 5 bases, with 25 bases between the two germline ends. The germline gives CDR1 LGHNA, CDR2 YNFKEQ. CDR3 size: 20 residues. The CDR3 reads CASSQSLIVFRQVDNSPLHF. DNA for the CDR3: TGTGCCAGCAGCCAAAGCCTTATTGTGTTCCGACAGGTCGATAATTCACCCCTCCACTTT.

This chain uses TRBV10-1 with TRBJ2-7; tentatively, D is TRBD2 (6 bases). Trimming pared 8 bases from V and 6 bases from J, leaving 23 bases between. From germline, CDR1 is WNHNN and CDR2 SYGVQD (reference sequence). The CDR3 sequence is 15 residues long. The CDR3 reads CASAGLWDPEPEQYF. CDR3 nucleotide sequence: TGCGCCAGCGCGGGGCTTTGGGACCCCGAGCCCGAGCAGTACTTC.

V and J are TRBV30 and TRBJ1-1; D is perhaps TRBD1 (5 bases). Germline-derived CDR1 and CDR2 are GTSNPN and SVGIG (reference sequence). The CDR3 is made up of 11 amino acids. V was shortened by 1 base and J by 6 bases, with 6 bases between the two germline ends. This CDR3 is CAWSGGAEAFF. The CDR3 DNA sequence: TGTGCCTGGAGTGGGGGGGCTGAAGCTTTCTTT. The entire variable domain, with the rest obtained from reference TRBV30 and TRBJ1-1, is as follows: SQTIHQWPATLVQPVGSPLSLECTVEGTSNPNLYWYRQAAGRGLQLLFYSVGIGQISSEVPQNLSASRPQDRQFILSSKKLLLSDSGFYLCAWSGGAEAFFGQGTRLTVV.

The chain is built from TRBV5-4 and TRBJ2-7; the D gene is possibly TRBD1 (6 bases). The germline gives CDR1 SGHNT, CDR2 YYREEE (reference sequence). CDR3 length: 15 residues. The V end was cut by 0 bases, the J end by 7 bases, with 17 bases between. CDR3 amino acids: CASSLVGTPLKEQYF. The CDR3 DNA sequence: TGTGCCAGCAGCTTGGTTGGGACACCACTTAAGGAGCAGTACTTC.